This entry concerns a single T cell receptor beta chain. Its specificity is unknown. The sample belongs to a study of shared clonotypes between healthy human individuals. Findings of the study overall: Sampling included only blood; tissue repertoires likely differ. Rarefaction exposed incomplete sorted-subset sequencing despite large depth.

Only CD45RO-negative cells positively selected for CCR7 counted as naive CD8 cells, so terminally differentiated effector memory CD45RA+ cells were excluded. Germline CDR1 and CDR2: SGHAT and FQNNGV. Trimming took 3 bases from V and 7 from J; bases not matched to a gene: 8. There are 15 residues in the CDR3. Data came from immunoSEQ multiplex PCR; TCRdb stores just in-frame clones and leaves some out. Of 1.5 million to 2.5 million clones in the sample, about 95% were seen once. This sequence was found in a man between 18 and 29 years old in good health. This chain links TRBV11-2 with TRBJ2-5, with 10 bases lining up with TRBD1. What was sequenced was naive CD8+ T cells sorted from blood. CDR3 in DNA: TGTGCCAGCAGCTTGGGGACAGGGGACTGGGGGACCCAGTACTTC. Its protein is CASSLGTGDWGTQYF. Complete variable domain (other parts from reference TRBV11-2 and TRBJ2-5): EAGVAQSPRYKIIEKRQSVAFWCNPISGHATLYWYQQILGQGPKLLIQFQNNGVVDDSQLPKDRFSAERLKGVDSTLKIQPAKLEDSAVYLCASSLGTGDWGTQYFGPGTRLLVL.